The subject of this entry is one T cell receptor (beta chain). Antigen unknown. There are 14 residues in the CDR3. Germline CDR1 DFQATT, CDR2 SNEGSKA (reference sequence). Trimming left V 3 bases short and J 9 bases short, with 20 bases between. The Oncomine TCR Beta short-read assay sequenced DNA from cultured CD4+ T cells. TCRdb used MiXCR to reprocess the PCR reads, holding one entry per CDR3 protein. The sample holds about 9,700 distinct CDR3 sequences, more than 60% seen once. This sample was taken from a study of vaccination and CD4 T cells after COVID-19. Treatment specified: roughly 10-day PBMC culture with coronavirus spike peptide pools or control peptides (ViraFEST assay).

The origin of this receptor is a human donor who had recovered from COVID-19. The V call is TRBV20-1, the J call TRBJ1-2; D is undetermined. The sample comprised CD4+ T cells from blood, cultured in vitro. The CDR3 spells CSASSADGRRSYTF. DNA of the CDR3: TGCAGTGCTAGCTCAGCGGACGGCCGGCGGAGCTACACCTTC.